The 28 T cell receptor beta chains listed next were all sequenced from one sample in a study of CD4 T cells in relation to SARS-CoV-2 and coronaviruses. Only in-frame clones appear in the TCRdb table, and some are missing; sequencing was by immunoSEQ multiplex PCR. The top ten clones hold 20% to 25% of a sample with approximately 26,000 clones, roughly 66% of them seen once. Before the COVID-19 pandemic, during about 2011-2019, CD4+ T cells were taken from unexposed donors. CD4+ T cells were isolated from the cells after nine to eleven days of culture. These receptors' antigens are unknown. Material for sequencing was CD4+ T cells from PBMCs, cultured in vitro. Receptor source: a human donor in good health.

CDR3 sequence: CASSRGQGLINEQFF. DNA of the CDR3: TGTGCCAGTAGTAGGGGACAGGGGTTGATAAATGAGCAGTTCTTC. The rearrangement links TRBV19 to TRBJ2-1, with 10 positions matching TRBD1. The germline V gene encodes CDR1 LNHDA and CDR2 SQIVND (reference sequence). This CDR3 comprises 15 residues. V shed 4 bases, J shed 7 bases, and the junction held 7 bases outside the gene matches.

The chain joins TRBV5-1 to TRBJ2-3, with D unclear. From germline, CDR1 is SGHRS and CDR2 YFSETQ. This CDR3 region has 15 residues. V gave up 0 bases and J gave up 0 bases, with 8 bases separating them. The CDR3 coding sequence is TGCGCCAGCAGCTTGGGGCAGGTTAGCACAGATACGCAGTATTTT. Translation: CASSLGQVSTDTQYF.

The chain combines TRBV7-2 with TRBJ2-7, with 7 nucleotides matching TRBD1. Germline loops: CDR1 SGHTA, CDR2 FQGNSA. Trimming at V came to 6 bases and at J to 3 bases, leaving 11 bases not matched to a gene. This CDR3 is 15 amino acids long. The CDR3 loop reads CASRAPGQMSYEQYF. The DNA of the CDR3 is TGTGCCAGCAGGGCACCGGGACAGATGAGCTACGAGCAGTACTTC.

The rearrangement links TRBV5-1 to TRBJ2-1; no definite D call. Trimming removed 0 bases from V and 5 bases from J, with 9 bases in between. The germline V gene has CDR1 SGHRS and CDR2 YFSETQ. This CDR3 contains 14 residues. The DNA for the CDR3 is TGCGCCAGCAGCTTGGTAGGGTCCAACAATGAGCAGTTCTTC. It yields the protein CASSLVGSNNEQFF.

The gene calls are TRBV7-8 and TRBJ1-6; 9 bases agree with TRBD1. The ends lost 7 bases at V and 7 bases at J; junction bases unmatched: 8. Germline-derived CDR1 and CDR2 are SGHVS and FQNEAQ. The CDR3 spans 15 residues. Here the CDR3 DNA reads TGTGCCAGCATACAGGGGGCGTCGGTAAATTCACCCCTCCACTTT. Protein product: CASIQGASVNSPLHF.

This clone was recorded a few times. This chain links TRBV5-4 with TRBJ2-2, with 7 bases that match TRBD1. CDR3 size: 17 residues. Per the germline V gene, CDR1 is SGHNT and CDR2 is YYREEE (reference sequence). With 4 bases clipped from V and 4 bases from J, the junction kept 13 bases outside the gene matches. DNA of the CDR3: TGTGCCAGCAGCCTGGGGCCCGACAGGGCAGGCACCGGGGAGCTGTTTTTT. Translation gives CASSLGPDRAGTGELFF.

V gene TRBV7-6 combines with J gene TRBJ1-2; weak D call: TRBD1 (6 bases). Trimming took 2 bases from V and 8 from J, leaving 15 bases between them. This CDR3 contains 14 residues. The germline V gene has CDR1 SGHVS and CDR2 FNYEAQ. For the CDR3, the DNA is TGTGCCAGCAGCTTAACTCAGGGGTCTTGGGGCTACACCTTC. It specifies CASSLTQGSWGYTF.

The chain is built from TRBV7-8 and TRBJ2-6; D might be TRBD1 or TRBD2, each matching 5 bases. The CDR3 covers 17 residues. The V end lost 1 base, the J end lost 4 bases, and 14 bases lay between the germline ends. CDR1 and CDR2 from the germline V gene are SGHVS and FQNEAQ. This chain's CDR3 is CASSLVGVLAGANVLTF. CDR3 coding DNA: TGTGCCAGCAGCTTAGTGGGGGTGCTCGCCGGGGCCAACGTCCTGACTTTC.

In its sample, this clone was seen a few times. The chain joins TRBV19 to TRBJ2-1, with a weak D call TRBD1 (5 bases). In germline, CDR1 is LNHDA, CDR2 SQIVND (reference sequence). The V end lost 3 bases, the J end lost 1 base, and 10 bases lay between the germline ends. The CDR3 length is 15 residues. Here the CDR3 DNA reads TGTGCCAGTAGTATGGGGCAGGTATCCTACAATGAGCAGTTCTTC. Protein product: CASSMGQVSYNEQFF.

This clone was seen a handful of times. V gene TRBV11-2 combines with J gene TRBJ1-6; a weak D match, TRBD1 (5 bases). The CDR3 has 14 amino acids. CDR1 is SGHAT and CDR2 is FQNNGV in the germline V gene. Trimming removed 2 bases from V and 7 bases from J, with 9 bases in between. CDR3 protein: CASSLSGGNSPLHF. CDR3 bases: TGTGCCAGCAGCTTATCGGGGGGAAATTCACCCCTCCACTTT.

The DNA for the CDR3 is TGCGCCAGCAGCTTGACCAGTTGGGATAACACTGAAGCTTTCTTT. Its protein product is CASSLTSWDNTEAFF. The V call is TRBV5-1, the J call TRBJ1-1; no clear D gene. The germline V gene has CDR1 SGHRS and CDR2 YFSETQ. The CDR3 contains 15 residues. Trimming cost V 1 base and J 2 bases, with 12 bases left between them.

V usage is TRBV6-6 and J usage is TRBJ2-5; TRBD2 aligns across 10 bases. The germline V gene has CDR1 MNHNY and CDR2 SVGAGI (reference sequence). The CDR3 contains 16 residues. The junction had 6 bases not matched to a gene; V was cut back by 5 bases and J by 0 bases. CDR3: CASSHRTSGYQETQYF. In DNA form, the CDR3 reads TGTGCCAGCAGTCACCGGACTAGCGGTTACCAAGAGACCCAGTACTTC.

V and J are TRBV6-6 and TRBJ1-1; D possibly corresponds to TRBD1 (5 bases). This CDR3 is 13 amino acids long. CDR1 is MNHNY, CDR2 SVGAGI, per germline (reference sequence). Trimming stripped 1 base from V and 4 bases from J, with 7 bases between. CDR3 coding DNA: TGTGCCAGCAGTTACTTGCAGGGCACTGAAGCTTTCTTT. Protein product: CASSYLQGTEAFF.

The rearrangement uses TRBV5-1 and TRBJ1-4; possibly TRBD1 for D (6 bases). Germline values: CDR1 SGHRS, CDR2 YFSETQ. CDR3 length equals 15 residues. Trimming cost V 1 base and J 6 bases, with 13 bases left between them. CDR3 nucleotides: TGCGCCAGCAGCTTGTCGGTACCAGGGGATGAAAAACTGTTTTTT. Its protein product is CASSLSVPGDEKLFF.

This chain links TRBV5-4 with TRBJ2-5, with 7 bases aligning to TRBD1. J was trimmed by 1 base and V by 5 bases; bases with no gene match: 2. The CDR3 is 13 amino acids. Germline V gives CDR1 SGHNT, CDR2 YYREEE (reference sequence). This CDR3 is CASRWTGQETQYF. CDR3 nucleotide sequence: TGTGCCAGCAGGTGGACAGGCCAAGAGACCCAGTACTTC. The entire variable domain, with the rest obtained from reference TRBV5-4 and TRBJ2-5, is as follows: ETGVTQSPTHLIKTRGQQVTLRCSSQSGHNTVSWYQQALGQGPQFIFQYYREEENGRGNFPPRFSGLQFPNYSSELNVNALELDDSALYLCASRWTGQETQYFGPGTRLLVL.

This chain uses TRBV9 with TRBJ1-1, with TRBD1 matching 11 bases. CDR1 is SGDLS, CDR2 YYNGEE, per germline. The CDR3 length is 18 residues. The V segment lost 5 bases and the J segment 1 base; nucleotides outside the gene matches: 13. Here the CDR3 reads CASSADPLGTGGNTEAFF. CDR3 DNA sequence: TGTGCCAGCAGTGCGGACCCCCTAGGGACAGGGGGGAACACTGAAGCTTTCTTT.

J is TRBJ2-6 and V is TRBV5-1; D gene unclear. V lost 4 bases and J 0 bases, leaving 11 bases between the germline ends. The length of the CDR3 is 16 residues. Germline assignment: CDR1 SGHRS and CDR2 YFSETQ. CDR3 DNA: TGCGCCAGCAGCCCGGGCCCTAGCTCTGGGGCCAACGTCCTGACTTTC. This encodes CASSPGPSSGANVLTF.

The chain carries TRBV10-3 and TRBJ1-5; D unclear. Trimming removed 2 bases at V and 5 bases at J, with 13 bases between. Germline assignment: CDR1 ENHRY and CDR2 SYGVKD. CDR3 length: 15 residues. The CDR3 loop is CAISEEDPRYQPQHF. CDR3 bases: TGTGCCATCAGTGAGGAAGACCCAAGATATCAGCCCCAGCATTTT.

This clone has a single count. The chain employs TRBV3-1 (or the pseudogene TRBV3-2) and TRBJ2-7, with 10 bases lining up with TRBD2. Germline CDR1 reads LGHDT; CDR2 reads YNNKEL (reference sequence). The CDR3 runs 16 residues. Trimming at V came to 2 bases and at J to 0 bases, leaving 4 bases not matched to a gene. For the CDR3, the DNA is TGTGCCAGCAGCCAAACTAGCGGGGCGAACTCCTACGAGCAGTACTTC. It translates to CASSQTSGANSYEQYF.

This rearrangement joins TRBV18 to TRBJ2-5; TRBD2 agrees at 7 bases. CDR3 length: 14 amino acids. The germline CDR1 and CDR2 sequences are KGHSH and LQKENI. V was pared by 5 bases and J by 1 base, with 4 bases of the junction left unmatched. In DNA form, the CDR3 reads TGTGCCAGCTCAGGCGGGGGAACCCAAGAGACCCAGTACTTC. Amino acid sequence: CASSGGGTQETQYF.

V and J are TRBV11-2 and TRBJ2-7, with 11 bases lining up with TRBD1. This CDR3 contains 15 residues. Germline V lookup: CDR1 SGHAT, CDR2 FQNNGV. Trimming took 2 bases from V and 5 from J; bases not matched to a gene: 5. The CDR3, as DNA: TGTGCCAGCAGCTTACTCGGGGACAGGGGGGACGAGCAGTACTTC. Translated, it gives CASSLLGDRGDEQYF.

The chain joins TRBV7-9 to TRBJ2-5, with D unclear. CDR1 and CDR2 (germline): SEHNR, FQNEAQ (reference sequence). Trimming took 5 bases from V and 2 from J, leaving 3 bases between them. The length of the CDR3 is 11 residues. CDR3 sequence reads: CASSLQETQYF. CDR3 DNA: TGTGCCAGCAGCCTTCAAGAGACCCAGTACTTC. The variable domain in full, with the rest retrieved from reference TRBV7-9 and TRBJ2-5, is DTGVSQNPRHKITKRGQNVTFRCDPISEHNRLYWYRQTLGQGPEFLTYFQNEAQLEKSRLLSDRFSAERPKGSFSTLEIQRTEQGDSAMYLCASSLQETQYFGPGTRLLVL.

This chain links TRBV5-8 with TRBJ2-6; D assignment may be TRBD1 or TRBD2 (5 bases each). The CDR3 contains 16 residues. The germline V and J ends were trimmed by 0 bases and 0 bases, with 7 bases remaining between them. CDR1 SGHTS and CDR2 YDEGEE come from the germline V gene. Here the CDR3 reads CASSLGGSSGANVLTF. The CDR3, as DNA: TGTGCCAGCAGCTTGGGGGGGTCCTCTGGGGCCAACGTCCTGACTTTC.

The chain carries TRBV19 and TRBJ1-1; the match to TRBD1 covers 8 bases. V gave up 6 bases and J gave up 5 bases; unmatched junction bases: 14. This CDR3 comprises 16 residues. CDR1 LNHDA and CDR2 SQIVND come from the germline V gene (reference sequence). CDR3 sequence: CASRGDRMESATEAFF. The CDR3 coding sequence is TGTGCCAGTAGGGGGGACAGGATGGAGTCGGCGACTGAAGCTTTCTTT.

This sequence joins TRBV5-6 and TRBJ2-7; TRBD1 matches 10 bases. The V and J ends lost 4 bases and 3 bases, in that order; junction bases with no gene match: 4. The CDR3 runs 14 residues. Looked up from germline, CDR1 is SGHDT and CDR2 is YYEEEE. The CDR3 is CASSTGQGFYEQYF. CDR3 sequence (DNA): TGTGCCAGCAGCACGGGACAGGGGTTCTACGAGCAGTACTTC.

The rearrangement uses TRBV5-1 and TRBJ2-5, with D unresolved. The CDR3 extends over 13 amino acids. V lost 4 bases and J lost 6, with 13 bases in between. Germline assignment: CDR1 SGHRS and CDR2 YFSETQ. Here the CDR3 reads CASSPFQHKTQYF. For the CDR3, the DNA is TGCGCCAGCAGCCCCTTCCAGCACAAGACCCAGTACTTC.

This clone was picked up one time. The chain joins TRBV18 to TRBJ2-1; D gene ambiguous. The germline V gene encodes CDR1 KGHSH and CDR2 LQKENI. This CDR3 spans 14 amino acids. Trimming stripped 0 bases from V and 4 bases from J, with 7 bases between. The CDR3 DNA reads TGTGCCAGCTCACCACCGACGATTTACAATGAGCAGTTCTTC. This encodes CASSPPTIYNEQFF.

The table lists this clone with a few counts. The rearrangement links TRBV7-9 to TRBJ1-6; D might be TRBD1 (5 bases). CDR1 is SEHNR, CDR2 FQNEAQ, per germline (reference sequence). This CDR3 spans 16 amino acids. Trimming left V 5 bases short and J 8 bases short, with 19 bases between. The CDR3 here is CASSAANRGWDSPLHF. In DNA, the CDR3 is TGTGCCAGCAGCGCCGCCAACCGGGGCTGGGATTCACCCCTCCACTTT.